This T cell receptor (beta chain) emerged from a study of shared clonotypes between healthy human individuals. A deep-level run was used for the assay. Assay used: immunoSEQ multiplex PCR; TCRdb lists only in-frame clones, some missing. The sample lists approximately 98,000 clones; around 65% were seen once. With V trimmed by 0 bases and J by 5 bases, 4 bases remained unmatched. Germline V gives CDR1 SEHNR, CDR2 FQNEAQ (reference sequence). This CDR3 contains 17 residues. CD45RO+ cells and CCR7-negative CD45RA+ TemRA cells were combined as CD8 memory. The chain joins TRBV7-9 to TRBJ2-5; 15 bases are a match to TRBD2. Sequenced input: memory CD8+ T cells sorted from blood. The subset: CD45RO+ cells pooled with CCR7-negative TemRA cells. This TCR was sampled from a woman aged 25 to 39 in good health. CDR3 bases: TGTGCCAGCAGCTTAGCGAGGACTAGCGGGAGGGCGGAGACCCAGTACTTC. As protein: CASSLARTSGRAETQYF.